The 32 T cell receptor beta chains presented below share a single source sample, sequenced in a study of CD8+ T cells in alopecia areata. cDNA prepared by RNA extraction and subsequent reverse transcription served as the template for sequencing. Sequencing used immunoSEQ multiplex PCR; TCRdb keeps in-frame clones, though not all of them. The data contain 100,000 to 130,000 clones, roughly 84% of them singletons. Treatment given: oral pan-JAK inhibitor, 5-10 mg twice daily. Material: CD8+ T cells sorted from blood, obtained at week 24, from a patient treated with tofacitinib. These receptors were collected from a human donor with alopecia areata.

V and J are TRBV7-8 and TRBJ2-3; D is perhaps TRBD1 (7 bases). CDR1 is SGHVS and CDR2 is FQNEAQ in the germline V gene. V was clipped by 4 bases and J by 4 bases, with 12 bases between them. The CDR3 sequence is 14 residues long. CDR3 amino acids: CASSSPGGPDTQYF. In DNA, the CDR3 is TGTGCCAGCAGCTCACCAGGGGGGCCAGATACGCAGTATTTT.

This clone was seen only a few times. The rearrangement links TRBV7-2 to TRBJ2-7; no firm D call. The V end was cut by 1 base, the J end by 5 bases, with 9 bases between. Germline CDR1 is SGHTA and CDR2 is FQGNSA. This CDR3 is built from 13 residues. Written as DNA, the CDR3 is TGTGCCAGCAGCTTAGTTGTGGGAAACGAGCAGTACTTC. Protein: CASSLVVGNEQYF.

This chain connects TRBV11-2 to TRBJ2-3; the D is unclear. V was shortened by 5 bases and J by 0 bases, with 12 bases between the two germline ends. The CDR3 is made up of 15 amino acids. CDR1 is SGHAT and CDR2 is FQNNGV in the germline V gene. This chain's CDR3 is CASSPYARSTDTQYF. CDR3 bases: TGTGCCAGCAGCCCCTACGCCCGAAGCACAGATACGCAGTATTTT.

This chain joins TRBV6-1 and TRBJ2-5, with unresolved D. The CDR3 loop spans 14 amino acids. V was shortened by 6 bases and J by 4 bases, with 15 bases between the two germline ends. Germline values: CDR1 MNHNS, CDR2 SASEGT. CDR3 in DNA: TGTGCCAGCAGAGATTGGATCAAACGAGAGACCCAGTACTTC. It yields the protein CASRDWIKRETQYF.

This clone was observed a handful of times. The J gene is TRBJ2-3, the V gene TRBV6-5, with D maybe TRBD2 (6 bases). Trimming took off 2 bases at V and 3 bases at J, with 12 bases between the two ends. The CDR3 consists of 15 residues. The germline CDR1 and CDR2 sequences are MNHEY and SVGAGI. The CDR3 loop reads CASSYGGGTTDTQYF. CDR3 coding DNA: TGTGCCAGCAGTTACGGTGGGGGGACGACAGATACGCAGTATTTT.

Comment on this clone: Just one base apart from a much larger clone, this may be a read error. This rearrangement joins TRBV5-6 to TRBJ2-5; D uncertain. The DNA end is more similar to TRBJ2-7, so the J call may be wrong. CDR1 SGHDT and CDR2 YYEEEE come from the germline V gene. CDR3 length: 11 residues. The CDR3 DNA is TGTGCCAGCAGCCTAGCCTACGAGCAGTACTTC. Translating it yields CASSLAYEQYF.

The chain has TRBV11-1 and TRBJ2-3; 9 nucleotides line up with TRBD1. CDR1 and CDR2 from the germline V gene are SGHAT and FQDESV (reference sequence). V lost 2 bases and J lost 2; bases outside the gene matches: 5. The CDR3 has 16 amino acids. The CDR3 protein is CASSLTGTGYTDTQYF. CDR3 nucleotides: TGTGCCAGCAGCTTAACCGGGACAGGGTACACAGATACGCAGTATTTT.

The V and J genes are TRBV23-1 and TRBJ2-3, with 9 bases that match TRBD2. TRBV23-1 is noted as an ORF with a role that remains uncertain. J lost 2 bases, V lost 3 bases, and 15 bases had no gene match. This CDR3 contains 19 residues. CDR3 residues: CASSHLRGVAGAFTDTQYF. CDR3 sequence (DNA): TGCGCCAGCAGTCACCTCCGAGGCGTAGCGGGGGCTTTCACAGATACGCAGTATTTT.

This clone appeared once. This chain uses TRBV7-9 with TRBJ1-6, with a tentative D call TRBD1 (6 bases). There are 15 residues in the CDR3. V lost 5 bases and J 7 bases, leaving 15 bases between the germline ends. Germline assignment: CDR1 SEHNR and CDR2 FQNEAQ (reference sequence). The CDR3 sequence is CASSKRDIGNSPLHF. For the CDR3, the DNA is TGTGCCAGCAGCAAACGGGACATTGGGAATTCACCCCTCCACTTT. Combining the CDR3 with reference TRBV7-9 and TRBJ1-6 gives the whole variable domain DTGVSQNPRHKITKRGQNVTFRCDPISEHNRLYWYRQTLGQGPEFLTYFQNEAQLEKSRLLSDRFSAERPKGSFSTLEIQRTEQGDSAMYLCASSKRDIGNSPLHFGNGTRLTVT.

This chain joins TRBV4-1 and TRBJ1-1; TRBD1 is a possible D gene (5 bases). Germline V gives CDR1 MGHRA, CDR2 YSYEKL. The CDR3 extends over 15 amino acids. Deletions cut 1 base from V and 1 base from J, with 10 bases between. Here the CDR3 reads CASSQVGESNTEAFF. Here the CDR3 DNA reads TGCGCCAGCAGCCAAGTGGGGGAATCGAACACTGAAGCTTTCTTT.

The V call is TRBV6-5, the J call TRBJ1-1; 8 nucleotides line up with TRBD1. The V gene's germline CDR1 is MNHEY and CDR2 SVGAGI. Trimming at V came to 4 bases and at J to 1 base, leaving 5 bases not matched to a gene. The CDR3 is made up of 15 amino acids. The chain's CDR3 is CASSSPGTGNTEAFF. In DNA form, the CDR3 reads TGTGCCAGCAGTTCCCCCGGGACAGGGAACACTGAAGCTTTCTTT.

This rearrangement joins TRBV2 to TRBJ2-5, with 13 bases matching TRBD2. V dropped 6 bases and J dropped 2; count of bases not matched to a gene: 3. CDR1 and CDR2 (germline): SNHLY, FYNNEI. There are 15 residues in the CDR3. As DNA, the CDR3 is TGTGCCAGCAGAGGGACTAGCGGGGAACAAGAGACCCAGTACTTC. Encoded protein: CASRGTSGEQETQYF.

By proportion, this clone is medium-sized (0.01 to 0.1%). The chain has TRBV7-9 and TRBJ1-1; D might be TRBD1 (5 bases). With 5 bases removed from V and 5 bases from J, the gap between germline ends came to 24 bases. This CDR3 has 17 residues. Germline values: CDR1 SEHNR, CDR2 FQNEAQ (reference sequence). The CDR3 loop is CASSPPRSAQKGTEAFF. CDR3 bases: TGTGCCAGCAGCCCACCCAGGAGCGCGCAGAAGGGGACTGAAGCTTTCTTT.

The CDR3 region has the DNA TGTGCCAGCAGCTTATTGTCCGGGGGCATCCAGACCCAGTACTTC. Its translation: CASSLLSGGIQTQYF. The chain joins TRBV11-2 to TRBJ2-5; D tentatively reads TRBD1 or TRBD2 (6 bases each). The CDR3 covers 15 residues. The germline V and J ends were trimmed by 2 bases and 6 bases, with 16 bases remaining between them. Germline V gene sequence: CDR1 SGHAT, CDR2 FQNNGV.

The genes are TRBV18 and TRBJ1-4; D is perhaps TRBD1 (6 bases). Trimming took off 0 bases at V and 5 bases at J, with 10 bases between the two ends. This CDR3 is built from 15 residues. The germline gives CDR1 KGHSH, CDR2 LQKENI. As DNA, the CDR3 is TGTGCCAGCTCACCACCGAACAGGGAAAATGAAAAACTGTTTTTT. Encoded protein: CASSPPNRENEKLFF.

The rearrangement links TRBV5-1 to TRBJ2-7, with TRBD2 matching 13 bases. The CDR3 spans 19 residues. V was pared by 3 bases and J by 1 base, with 13 bases of the junction left unmatched. The V gene's germline CDR1 is SGHRS and CDR2 YFSETQ. This CDR3 reads CASSSLGLAGTKASYEQYF. CDR3 nucleotide sequence: TGCGCCAGCAGCTCCCTGGGACTAGCGGGGACGAAGGCATCCTACGAGCAGTACTTC.

The genes are TRBV19 and TRBJ2-4; D is perhaps TRBD2 (6 bases). Germline V lookup: CDR1 LNHDA, CDR2 SQIVND (reference sequence). The V end was cut by 5 bases, the J end by 5 bases, with 13 bases between. This CDR3 has 14 amino acids. The CDR3 DNA is TGTGCCAGTAGTTTCGGGGGTCCCCAAAACATTCAGTACTTC. This codes for CASSFGGPQNIQYF. Full variable domain (remainder filled in from reference TRBV19 and TRBJ2-4): DGGITQSPKYLFRKEGQNVTLSCEQNLNHDAMYWYRQDPGQGLRLIYYSQIVNDFQKGDIAEGYSVSREKKESFPLTVTSAQKNPTAFYLCASSFGGPQNIQYFGAGTRLSVL.

This chain joins TRBV4-1 and TRBJ1-2, with D perhaps matching TRBD1 (5 bases). Looked up from germline, CDR1 is MGHRA and CDR2 is YSYEKL. V was shortened by 0 bases and J by 2 bases, with 7 bases between the two germline ends. The CDR3 length is 14 residues. The CDR3 sequence: CASSQERGNYGYTF. The CDR3 DNA sequence: TGCGCCAGCAGCCAAGAAAGGGGAAACTATGGCTACACCTTC.

The chain carries TRBV4-2 and TRBJ2-3, with D uncertain. V was shortened by 2 bases and J by 5 bases, with 5 bases between the two germline ends. Germline loops: CDR1 LGHNA, CDR2 YNFKEQ. CDR3 size: 12 residues. CDR3 protein: CASSQREDTQYF. Here the CDR3 DNA reads TGTGCCAGCAGCCAACGAGAAGATACGCAGTATTTT.

The chain carries TRBV30 and TRBJ2-2; D possibly corresponds to TRBD2 (5 bases). V was clipped by 5 bases and J by 7 bases, with 11 bases between them. CDR1 and CDR2 (germline): GTSNPN, SVGIG (reference sequence). The CDR3 covers 12 residues. This CDR3 reads CAWDAGGGELFF. The CDR3 DNA is TGTGCCTGGGATGCGGGCGGCGGGGAGCTGTTTTTT. Full variable domain (rest looked up from reference TRBV30 and TRBJ2-2): SQTIHQWPATLVQPVGSPLSLECTVEGTSNPNLYWYRQAAGRGLQLLFYSVGIGQISSEVPQNLSASRPQDRQFILSSKKLLLSDSGFYLCAWDAGGGELFFGEGSRLTVL.

This chain joins TRBV13 and TRBJ1-1, with 10 bases identical to TRBD1. With 10 bases clipped from V and 2 bases from J, the junction kept 7 bases outside the gene matches. CDR3 length equals 14 residues. Germline-derived CDR1 and CDR2 are PRHDT and FYEKMQ (reference sequence). In DNA form, the CDR3 reads TGTGCCACCACATGGACAGGGGGAAACACTGAAGCTTTCTTT. It is translated as CATTWTGGNTEAFF.

This chain connects TRBV5-6 to TRBJ2-1; the D is unclear. This CDR3 has 16 amino acids. The ends were cut back, 4 bases at V and 0 bases at J, with 14 bases in the middle. The germline V gene has CDR1 SGHDT and CDR2 YYEEEE. The CDR3 DNA reads as TGTGCCAGCAGCACCGACACTCGGAGCTCCTACAATGAGCAGTTCTTC. This codes for CASSTDTRSSYNEQFF.

The chain joins TRBV7-9 to TRBJ2-1; possibly TRBD1 for D (6 bases). Germline-derived CDR1 and CDR2 are SEHNR and FQNEAQ (reference sequence). V was shortened by 5 bases and J by 8 bases, with 22 bases between the two germline ends. The CDR3 consists of 16 residues. Here the CDR3 reads CASSPRAGDTIYEQFF. The CDR3, as DNA: TGTGCCAGCAGCCCCCGCGCAGGGGACACTATCTATGAGCAGTTCTTC.

The chain links TRBV7-8 to TRBJ2-7; 7 nucleotides line up with TRBD1. Germline V gives CDR1 SGHVS, CDR2 FQNEAQ. The CDR3 has 17 amino acids. V was clipped by 1 base and J by 0 bases; unmatched bases: 9. The CDR3 nucleotides read TGTGCCAGCAGCTTAGGACCCGGGACAGTGAGCTCCTACGAGCAGTACTTC. Translation: CASSLGPGTVSSYEQYF.

The J gene is TRBJ1-6, the V gene TRBV7-9; D is possibly TRBD1 (5 bases). V was clipped by 5 bases and J by 6 bases, with 11 bases between them. Per the germline V gene, CDR1 is SEHNR and CDR2 is FQNEAQ (reference sequence). The CDR3 length is 14 residues. The CDR3 DNA reads TGTGCCAGCAGCCTGGGACGAACTAATTCACCCCTCCACTTT. Translation: CASSLGRTNSPLHF.

CDR3 residues: CASSQEGLNSYEQYF. For the CDR3, the DNA is TGCGCCAGCAGCCAAGAGGGCCTCAACTCCTACGAGCAGTACTTC. The rearrangement uses TRBV4-1 and TRBJ2-7; D remains ambiguous. CDR3 size: 15 residues. Germline-derived CDR1 and CDR2 are MGHRA and YSYEKL. Trimming pared 0 bases from V and 0 bases from J, leaving 9 bases between.

This sequence joins TRBV6-5 and TRBJ1-6; unclear D gene. In germline, CDR1 is MNHEY, CDR2 SVGAGI. Between the trimmed V and J ends, which lost 7 bases and 7 bases, there was a span of 11 bases. The CDR3 extends over 13 amino acids. The CDR3 reads CASKPSGNSPLHF. CDR3 DNA sequence: TGTGCCAGCAAACCCTCCGGGAATTCACCCCTCCACTTT.

The gene calls are TRBV27 and TRBJ2-5, with 7 bases lining up with TRBD2. V was pared by 2 bases and J by 5 bases, with 2 bases of the junction left unmatched. The CDR3 length is 13 residues. CDR1 and CDR2 from the germline V gene are MNHEY and SMNVEV (reference sequence). The CDR3 DNA sequence: TGTGCCAGCAGTTTAGGGAGGGCTGAGACCCAGTACTTC. Its protein product is CASSLGRAETQYF.

The chain joins TRBV29-1 to TRBJ2-1; 10 nucleotides agree with TRBD2. V lost 6 bases to trimming and J lost 9 bases; unmatched junction nucleotides: 14. CDR1 is SQVTM and CDR2 is ANQGSEA in the germline V gene. The CDR3 is 15 residues long. In nucleotides, the CDR3 is TGCAGCGTCCCGGACAGCGGGGGGGCTTACGTTGAGCAGTTCTTC. It yields the protein CSVPDSGGAYVEQFF.

The chain has TRBV29-1 and TRBJ2-3; TRBD1 matches 8 bases. The CDR3 contains 15 residues. With 3 bases clipped from V and 4 bases from J, the junction kept 9 bases outside the gene matches. The germline gives CDR1 SQVTM, CDR2 ANQGSEA. The CDR3 loop is CSVELSQGVADTQYF. The DNA for the CDR3 is TGCAGCGTTGAGCTATCACAGGGGGTCGCAGATACGCAGTATTTT.

The genes are TRBV4-1 and TRBJ1-4; TRBD1 agrees at 11 bases. The V segment lost 1 base and the J segment 7 bases; nucleotides outside the gene matches: 5. The CDR3 is made up of 16 amino acids. The germline V gene has CDR1 MGHRA and CDR2 YSYEKL. The CDR3 region is CASSQGTGGESEKLFF. CDR3 coding DNA: TGCGCCAGCAGCCAAGGGACAGGGGGCGAGAGTGAAAAACTGTTTTTT.

The chain recombines TRBV19 with TRBJ1-2; D is unclear. The V gene lost 7 bases and the J gene lost 4 bases, with 7 bases spanning the gap. The CDR3 has 11 amino acids. The V gene's germline CDR1 is LNHDA and CDR2 SQIVND (reference sequence). In DNA form, the CDR3 reads TGTGCCAGTATCGGGCCCTATGGCTACACCTTC. Protein product: CASIGPYGYTF.